Detailed here is one TCR beta chain. Measured with immunoSEQ multiplex PCR; TCRdb has only the in-frame clones, and not every one. The data contain 45,000 to 55,000 clones, about 92% of them singletons. This specimen comes from a study of blood T cell repertoires in COVID-19. About the study: The study drew acute and convalescent COVID-19 samples from the United States, Italy and Spain.

This TCR was recovered from a human donor in a cohort sampled during active COVID-19. The sample comprised peripheral blood.

The CDR3 DNA is TGTGCCAGCAGCTTAGCGCAGGGCATGGAAGAAGCTTTCTTT. It codes for CASSLAQGMEEAFF. V and J are TRBV7-9 and TRBJ1-1; D possibly corresponds to TRBD1 (5 bases). Trimming took 0 bases from V and 8 from J, leaving 13 bases between them. Germline V gene sequence: CDR1 SEHNR, CDR2 FQNEAQ (reference sequence). The CDR3 spans 14 residues.